The rows below give T cell receptor beta chains drawn from one sample of a study of T cells in Graves' hyperthyroidism and ophthalmopathy. Each CDR3 protein is one row after TCRdb ran MiXCR on the multiplex PCR reads. The sample contains roughly 510,000 distinct CDR3 sequences, 35% to 50% of which appear only once. The specimen was peripheral blood or thyroid tissue (not recorded which). These receptor sequences come from an adult woman with Graves' disease, either hyperthyroidism or ophthalmopathy (not recorded which). The conserved cysteine and the conserved F or W are not part of the CDR3 here. Fields, in order: clone size, V gene, CDR3 protein. Clone size is stated in some rows and not others, as once, few, many or a class when expanded.

clone_size: NA; v_call: TRBV2; cdr3_aa: ASSPRDGLSEQY
clone_size: few; v_call: TRBV11-2; cdr3_aa: ASSGYGETQY
clone_size: NA; v_call: TRBV7-9; cdr3_aa: ASSLGSASGRSGELF
clone_size: NA; v_call: TRBV20-1; cdr3_aa: SASILAGYEQY
clone_size: NA; v_call: TRBV7-9; cdr3_aa: ASSFLGGVSEETQY
clone_size: NA; v_call: TRBV10-3; cdr3_aa: AVSESGTSLPGELL
clone_size: many; v_call: TRBV7-9; cdr3_aa: ASSFPTRGRTGTGELF
clone_size: many; v_call: TRBV4-2; cdr3_aa: ASSQRTGSNQPQH
clone_size: NA; v_call: TRBV5-5; cdr3_aa: ASSFPGLRVEETQY
clone_size: NA; v_call: TRBV20-1; cdr3_aa: SARRRDTSGDDGYT
clone_size: few; v_call: TRBV20-1; cdr3_aa: SAYTRDTSGDDGYTYNSPLH
clone_size: many; v_call: TRBV30; cdr3_aa: AWSNPRAGNTIY
clone_size: NA; v_call: TRBV10-3; cdr3_aa: AISEATETQY
clone_size: few; v_call: TRBV7-6; cdr3_aa: ASSPGQGADEQY
clone_size: many; v_call: TRBV3-1; cdr3_aa: ASNLQGAEAF
clone_size: NA; v_call: TRBV7-9; cdr3_aa: ASSLQDVSGFQETQY
clone_size: once; v_call: TRBV5-1; cdr3_aa: ASSHRTVGVF
clone_size: few; v_call: TRBV5-5; cdr3_aa: ASSLGGSSYT
clone_size: NA; v_call: TRBV20-1; cdr3_aa: SARAGRGSTEAF
clone_size: few; v_call: TRBV30; cdr3_aa: AWRRNLNTEAF
clone_size: NA; v_call: TRBV7-9; cdr3_aa: ASSATGTEYNSPLH
clone_size: many; v_call: TRBV24-1; cdr3_aa: ATSPVTGAPNTGELF
clone_size: once; v_call: TRBV7-9; cdr3_aa: ASSQDGGSDYEQY
clone_size: many; v_call: TRBV9; cdr3_aa: ASSVGGTENTEAF
clone_size: NA; v_call: TRBV28; cdr3_aa: ASSPVRQGAGYT
clone_size: many; v_call: TRBV6-1; cdr3_aa: ASSEAGSSNTEAF